This TCR beta chain was captured in a study of radiotherapy plus CTLA-4 blockade in lung cancer. Study summary: Objective responses were seen in 15% to 20% of patients, disease control in approximately 30%. Whole-study findings and limits: Interferon-beta, together with early blood T cell clone dynamics, reportedly best predicted response. An expansion of tumor-derived TCR clones occurred in blood after radiotherapy plus ipilimumab.

Enrolled patients, whose metastatic non-small-cell lung cancer was chemo-refractory, received focal radiation plus CTLA-4 blockade with ipilimumab. This clone was counted a few times. Antigen specificity is unknown. The V end lost 2 bases, the J end lost 4 bases, and 14 bases lay between the germline ends. CDR3 length: 15 residues. Germline-derived CDR1 and CDR2 are KGHSH and LQKENI. Repertoires were generated with immunoSEQ multiplex PCR, while TCRdb's copy carries only in-frame clones and drops some. The profile shows some 32,000 clones, approximately 70% of them singletons. Specimen: peripheral blood, collected from a patient treated with radiotherapy plus ipilimumab. The sequence derives from a human donor with non-small cell lung cancer who had stable disease on radiotherapy plus ipilimumab. V usage is TRBV18 and J usage is TRBJ1-1; D is unresolved. The CDR3 loop reads CASSPSMGDGTEAFF. CDR3 DNA sequence: TGTGCCAGCTCACCATCGATGGGAGATGGCACTGAAGCTTTCTTT.